These T cell receptor beta chains were read from a single sample in a study of cytomegalovirus exposure and HLA in healthy donors. Profiling relied on immunoSEQ multiplex PCR, and the TCRdb table lists in-frame clones only, not all of them. The top ten hold about 3% of the sample, which has about 200,000 clones, roughly 80% seen once. The sample comprised PBMCs. The receptors shown here come from a man aged 30-40 years in good health and CMV-seronegative. CDR3s include the opening cysteine and the closing phenylalanine or tryptophan. D genes are given only for firm matches. A clone size is listed for some rows: how often the clone was seen (once, few, many), or a class if it is expanded.

D: TRBD1
V: TRBV7-9
size: -
J: TRBJ2-5
CDR3: CASSKRDRGPETQYF
DNA: TGTGCCAGCAGCAAAAGGGACAGGGGGCCAGAGACCCAGTACTTC

D: -
V: TRBV28
size: -
J: TRBJ1-1
CDR3: CASSYTLIRNTEAFF
DNA: TGTGCCAGCAGTTACACCTTAATCCGGAACACTGAAGCTTTCTTT

D: TRBD1
V: TRBV9
size: -
J: TRBJ1-1
CDR3: CASSQIEGAVTEAFF
DNA: TGTGCCAGCAGCCAGATAGAGGGGGCTGTCACTGAAGCTTTCTTT

D: TRBD1
V: TRBV28
size: few
J: TRBJ1-5
CDR3: CASRTRGQAGGQPQHF
DNA: TGTGCCAGCAGGACCCGTGGACAGGCCGGGGGTCAGCCCCAGCATTTT

D: -
V: TRBV6-5
size: few
J: TRBJ2-4
CDR3: CASSEEGDVQYF
DNA: TGTGCCAGCAGCGAGGAGGGCGACGTTCAGTACTTC

D: -
V: TRBV9
size: -
J: TRBJ1-5
CDR3: CASSVAGHDNQPQHF
DNA: TGTGCCAGCAGCGTAGCTGGGCACGATAATCAGCCCCAGCATTTT

D: -
V: TRBV7-2
size: -
J: TRBJ2-1
CDR3: CASTQAASSYNEQFF
DNA: TGTGCCAGCACCCAAGCGGCCAGCTCCTACAATGAGCAGTTCTTC

D: -
V: TRBV9
size: -
J: TRBJ1-2
CDR3: CASSVGGLDGYTF
DNA: TGTGCCAGCAGCGTAGGAGGGCTGGATGGCTACACCTTC

D: TRBD2
V: TRBV4-1
size: -
J: TRBJ2-1
CDR3: CASSQLAGLGYNEQFF
DNA: TGCGCCAGCAGCCAACTAGCGGGGTTAGGCTACAATGAGCAGTTCTTC

D: -
V: TRBV28
size: -
J: TRBJ1-2
CDR3: CASSFRGNGYTF
DNA: TGTGCCAGCAGTTTTAGGGGAAATGGCTACACCTTC

D: TRBD1
V: TRBV7-3
size: few
J: TRBJ2-1
CDR3: CASSLLTGANEQFF
DNA: TGTGCCAGCAGCTTACTCACAGGGGCCAATGAGCAGTTCTTC

D: TRBD2
V: TRBV18
size: -
J: TRBJ2-3
CDR3: CASSPPGEGTQYF
DNA: TGTGCCAGCTCACCTCCTGGGGAGGGTACGCAGTATTTT

D: TRBD2
V: TRBV4-1
size: -
J: TRBJ2-7
CDR3: CASSREGSSGGLEQYF
DNA: TGCGCCAGCAGCCGGGAGGGGAGTAGCGGGGGTCTGGAGCAGTACTTC

D: TRBD1
V: TRBV7-9
size: -
J: TRBJ1-1
CDR3: CASSLFPRQGALDTEAFF
DNA: TGTGCCAGCAGCTTATTCCCCCGGCAGGGGGCCCTCGACACTGAAGCTTTCTTT

D: TRBD1
V: TRBV11-3
size: -
J: TRBJ2-7
CDR3: CASSLEDLFTGGSPYEQYF
DNA: TGTGCCAGCAGCTTAGAGGACCTATTCACAGGGGGTTCCCCTTACGAGCAGTACTTC

D: -
V: TRBV7-8
size: -
J: TRBJ1-6
CDR3: CASSSDTAVALRGSPLHF
DNA: TGTGCCAGCAGCTCAGATACCGCAGTGGCTTTACGGGGTTCACCCCTCCACTTT

D: TRBD1
V: TRBV15
size: -
J: TRBJ1-1
CDR3: CATRDLSGGTEAFF
DNA: TGTGCCACCAGGGACTTGTCAGGGGGCACTGAAGCTTTCTTT

D: -
V: TRBV4-3
size: -
J: TRBJ1-3
CDR3: CASSQVTGYGNTIYF
DNA: TGCGCCAGCAGCCAAGTAACAGGGTATGGAAACACCATATATTTT

D: -
V: TRBV5-6
size: -
J: TRBJ2-7
CDR3: CASSLKGGHIEQYF
DNA: TGTGCCAGCAGCTTGAAGGGTGGACATATCGAGCAGTACTTC

D: TRBD2
V: TRBV4-2
size: -
J: TRBJ2-1
CDR3: CASSQDGGGRSYNEQFF
DNA: TGTGCCAGCAGCCAAGACGGGGGGGGGCGGTCCTACAATGAGCAGTTCTTC

D: TRBD1
V: TRBV7-9
size: once
J: TRBJ2-5
CDR3: CASSARTGRETQYF
DNA: TGTGCCAGCAGCGCCCGGACAGGACGGGAGACCCAGTACTTC

D: TRBD2
V: TRBV5-6
size: -
J: TRBJ2-7
CDR3: CASSLAGSSYEQYF
DNA: TGTGCCAGCAGCCTAGCGGGGAGCTCCTACGAGCAGTACTTC

D: TRBD1
V: TRBV7-2
size: -
J: TRBJ2-2
CDR3: CASSQEARQGTGELFF
DNA: TGTGCCAGCAGCCAAGAGGCCCGACAGGGAACCGGGGAGCTGTTTTTT

D: -
V: TRBV6-6
size: few
J: TRBJ1-3
CDR3: CASSYPGSQGNTIYF
DNA: TGTGCCAGCAGTTACCCAGGTTCCCAGGGAAACACCATATATTTT

D: -
V: TRBV6-6
size: few
J: TRBJ1-2
CDR3: CASSYSSRGYTF
DNA: TGTGCCAGCAGTTACTCGAGCCGTGGCTACACCTTC